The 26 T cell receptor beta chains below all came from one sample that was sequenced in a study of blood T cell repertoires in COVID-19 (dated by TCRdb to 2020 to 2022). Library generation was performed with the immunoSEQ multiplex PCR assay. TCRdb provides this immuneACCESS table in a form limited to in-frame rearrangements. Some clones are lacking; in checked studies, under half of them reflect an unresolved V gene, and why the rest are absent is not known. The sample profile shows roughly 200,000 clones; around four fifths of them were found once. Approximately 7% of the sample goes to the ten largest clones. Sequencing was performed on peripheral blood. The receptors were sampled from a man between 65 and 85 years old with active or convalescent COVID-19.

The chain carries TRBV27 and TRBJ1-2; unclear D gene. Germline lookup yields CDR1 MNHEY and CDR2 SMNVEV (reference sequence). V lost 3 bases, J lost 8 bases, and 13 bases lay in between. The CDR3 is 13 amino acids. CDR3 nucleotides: TGTGCCAGCAGTTTTAGAGGGTCGGGGGGCTACACCTTC. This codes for CASSFRGSGGYTF.

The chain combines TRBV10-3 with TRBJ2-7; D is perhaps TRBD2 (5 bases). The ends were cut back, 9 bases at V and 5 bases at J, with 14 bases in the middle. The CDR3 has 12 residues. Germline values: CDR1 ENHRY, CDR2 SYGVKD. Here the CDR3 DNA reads TGTGCCATAGGAGGAAACTACGACGAGCAGTACTTC. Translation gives CAIGGNYDEQYF.

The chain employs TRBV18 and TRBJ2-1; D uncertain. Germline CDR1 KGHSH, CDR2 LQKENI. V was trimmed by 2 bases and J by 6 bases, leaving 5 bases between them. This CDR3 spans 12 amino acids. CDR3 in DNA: TGTGCCAGCTCACCAGCCAGCAATGAGCAGTTCTTC. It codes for CASSPASNEQFF.

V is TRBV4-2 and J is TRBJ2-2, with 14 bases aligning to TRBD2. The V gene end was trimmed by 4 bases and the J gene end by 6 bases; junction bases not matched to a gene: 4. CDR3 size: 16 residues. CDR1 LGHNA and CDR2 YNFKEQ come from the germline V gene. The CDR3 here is CASSRLTSGGAGELFF. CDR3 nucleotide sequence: TGTGCCAGCAGCCGGTTGACTAGCGGGGGGGCCGGGGAGCTGTTTTTT.

The CDR3 reads CASSIGGGSYNEQFF. DNA of the CDR3: TGTGCCAGTAGTATCGGCGGGGGATCCTACAATGAGCAGTTCTTC. The V call is TRBV19, the J call TRBJ2-1; 7 bases agree with TRBD2. J gave up 1 base and V 3 bases, and 3 bases lay outside the gene matches. Germline V gene sequence: CDR1 LNHDA, CDR2 SQIVND (reference sequence). The CDR3 sequence is 15 residues long.

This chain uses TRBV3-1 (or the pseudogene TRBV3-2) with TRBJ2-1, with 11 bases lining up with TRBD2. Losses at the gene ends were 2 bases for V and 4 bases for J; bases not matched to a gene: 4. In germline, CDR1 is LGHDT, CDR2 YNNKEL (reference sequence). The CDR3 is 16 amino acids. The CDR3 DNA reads TGTGCCAGCAGCCAACTAAGACTAGCGGGATACAATGAGCAGTTCTTC. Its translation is CASSQLRLAGYNEQFF.

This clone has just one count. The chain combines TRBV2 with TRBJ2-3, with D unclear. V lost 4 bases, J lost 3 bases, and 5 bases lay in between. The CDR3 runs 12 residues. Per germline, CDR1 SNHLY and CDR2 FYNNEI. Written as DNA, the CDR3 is TGTGCCAGCAGTGTGGCAACAGATACGCAGTATTTT. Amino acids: CASSVATDTQYF.

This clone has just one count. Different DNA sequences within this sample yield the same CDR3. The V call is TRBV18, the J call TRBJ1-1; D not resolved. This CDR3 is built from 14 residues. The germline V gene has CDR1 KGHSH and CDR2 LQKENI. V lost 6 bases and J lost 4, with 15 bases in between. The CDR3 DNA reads TGTGCCAGCTCGCCGCGGGGTATGGGCACTGAAGCTTTCTTT. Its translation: CASSPRGMGTEAFF.

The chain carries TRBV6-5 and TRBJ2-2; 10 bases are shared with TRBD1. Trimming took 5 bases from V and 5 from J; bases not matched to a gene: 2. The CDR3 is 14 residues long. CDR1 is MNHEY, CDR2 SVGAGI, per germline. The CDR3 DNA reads TGTGCCAGCAGTCGGGACAGGGGAACCGGGGAGCTGTTTTTT. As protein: CASSRDRGTGELFF.

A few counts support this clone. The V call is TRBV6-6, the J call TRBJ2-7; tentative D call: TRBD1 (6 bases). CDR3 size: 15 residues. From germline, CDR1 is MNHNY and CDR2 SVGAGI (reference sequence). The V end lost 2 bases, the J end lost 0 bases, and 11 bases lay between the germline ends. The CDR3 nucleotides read TGTGCCAGCAGTTACGCAGAGGACAGCTCCTACGAGCAGTACTTC. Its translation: CASSYAEDSSYEQYF.

The CDR3 sequence: CASSKGVTLYGYTF. The CDR3 nucleotides read TGTGCCAGCTCTAAGGGGGTTACACTCTATGGCTACACCTTC. V is TRBV27 and J is TRBJ1-2; a weak D match, TRBD1 (6 bases). CDR3 length: 14 residues. Germline V lookup: CDR1 MNHEY, CDR2 SMNVEV (reference sequence). V gave up 8 bases and J gave up 4 bases, with 17 bases separating them.

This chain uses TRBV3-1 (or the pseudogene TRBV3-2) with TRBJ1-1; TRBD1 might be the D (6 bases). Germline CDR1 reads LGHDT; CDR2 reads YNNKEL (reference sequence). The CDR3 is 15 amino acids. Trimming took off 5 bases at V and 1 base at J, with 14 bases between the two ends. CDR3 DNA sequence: TGTGCCAGCAGCTCCCGGGACAAATGGAACACTGAAGCTTTCTTT. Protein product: CASSSRDKWNTEAFF.

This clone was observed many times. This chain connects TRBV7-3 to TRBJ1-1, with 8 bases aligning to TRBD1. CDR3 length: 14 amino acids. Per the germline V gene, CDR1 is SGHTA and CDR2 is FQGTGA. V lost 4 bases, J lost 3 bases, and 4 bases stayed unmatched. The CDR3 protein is CASSWTGRDTEAFF. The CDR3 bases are TGTGCCAGCAGCTGGACAGGGAGGGACACTGAAGCTTTCTTT.

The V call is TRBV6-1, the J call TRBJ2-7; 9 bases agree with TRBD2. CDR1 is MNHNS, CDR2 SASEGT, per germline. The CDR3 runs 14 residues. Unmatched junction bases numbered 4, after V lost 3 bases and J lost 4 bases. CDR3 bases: TGTGCCAGCAGTGATAGGACTAGCGCATACGAGCAGTACTTC. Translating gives CASSDRTSAYEQYF.

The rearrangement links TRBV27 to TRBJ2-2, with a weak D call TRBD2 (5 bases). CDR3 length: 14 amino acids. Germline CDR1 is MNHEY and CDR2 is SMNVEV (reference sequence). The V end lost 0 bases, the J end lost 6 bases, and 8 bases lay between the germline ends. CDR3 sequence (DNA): TGTGCCAGCAGTTTATCTAGGAGGTCCGGGGAGCTGTTTTTT. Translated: CASSLSRRSGELFF.

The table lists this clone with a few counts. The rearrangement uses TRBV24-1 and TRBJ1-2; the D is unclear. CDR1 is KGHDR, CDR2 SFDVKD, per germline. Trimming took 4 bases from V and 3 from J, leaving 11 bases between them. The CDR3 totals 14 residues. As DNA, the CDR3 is TGTGCCACCAGTGACCCACAGCAAGACTATGGCTACACCTTC. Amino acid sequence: CATSDPQQDYGYTF.

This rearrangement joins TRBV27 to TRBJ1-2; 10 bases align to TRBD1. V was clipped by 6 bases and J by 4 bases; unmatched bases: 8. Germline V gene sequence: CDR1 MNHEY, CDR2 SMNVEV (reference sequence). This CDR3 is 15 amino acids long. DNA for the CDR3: TGTGCCAGCAGCCGAGGGGACAGGGGCCCCTATGGCTACACCTTC. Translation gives CASSRGDRGPYGYTF.

The CDR3 DNA sequence: TGTGCCAGCTCAGGGGGGACGAACACTGAAGCTTTCTTT. Its translation: CASSGGTNTEAFF. The chain is built from TRBV18 and TRBJ1-1; the D gene is possibly TRBD1 (5 bases). This CDR3 has 13 residues. Trimming pared 5 bases from V and 1 base from J, leaving 8 bases between. Germline V gene sequence: CDR1 KGHSH, CDR2 LQKENI.

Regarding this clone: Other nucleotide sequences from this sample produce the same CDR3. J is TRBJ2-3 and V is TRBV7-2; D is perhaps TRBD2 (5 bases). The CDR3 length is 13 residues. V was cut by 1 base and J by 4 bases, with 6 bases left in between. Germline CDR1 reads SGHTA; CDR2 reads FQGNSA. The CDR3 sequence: CASSLERADTQYF. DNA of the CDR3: TGTGCCAGCAGCTTAGAGAGGGCAGATACGCAGTATTTT.

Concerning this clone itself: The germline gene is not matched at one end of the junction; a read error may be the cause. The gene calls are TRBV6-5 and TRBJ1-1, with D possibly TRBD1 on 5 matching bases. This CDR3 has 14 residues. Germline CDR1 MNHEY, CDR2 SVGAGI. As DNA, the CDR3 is TGTGCCAGCAGTGACTCTGGGGGGGAGACTGAAGCTTTCTTT. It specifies CASSDSGGETEAFF.

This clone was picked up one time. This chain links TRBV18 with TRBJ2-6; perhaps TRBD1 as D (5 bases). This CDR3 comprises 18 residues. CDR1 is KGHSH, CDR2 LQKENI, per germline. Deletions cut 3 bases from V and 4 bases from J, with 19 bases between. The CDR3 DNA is TGTGCCAGCTCACCTCAATATTCCCCAGGGTACGGGGCCAACGTCCTGACTTTC. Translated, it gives CASSPQYSPGYGANVLTF.

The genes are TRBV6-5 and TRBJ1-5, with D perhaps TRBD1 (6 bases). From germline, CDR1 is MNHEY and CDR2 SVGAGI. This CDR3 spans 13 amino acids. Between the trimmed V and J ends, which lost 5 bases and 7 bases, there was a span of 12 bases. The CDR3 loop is CASSLQGGQPQHF. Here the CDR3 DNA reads TGTGCCAGCAGTCTACAGGGTGGACAGCCCCAGCATTTT.

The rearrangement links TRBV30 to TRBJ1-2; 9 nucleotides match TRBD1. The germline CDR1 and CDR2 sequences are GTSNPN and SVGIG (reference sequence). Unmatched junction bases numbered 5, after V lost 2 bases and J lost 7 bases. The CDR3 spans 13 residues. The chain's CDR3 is CAWSITGGSGYTF. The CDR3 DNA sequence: TGTGCCTGGAGTATAACAGGGGGCTCTGGCTACACCTTC.

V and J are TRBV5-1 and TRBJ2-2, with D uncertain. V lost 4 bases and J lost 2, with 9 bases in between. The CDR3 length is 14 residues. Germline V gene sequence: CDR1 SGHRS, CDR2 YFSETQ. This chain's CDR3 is CASSTDLNTGELFF. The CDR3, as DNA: TGCGCCAGCAGCACCGACTTAAACACCGGGGAGCTGTTTTTT.

This CDR3 is CASSPPGTGDQPQHF. CDR3 nucleotide sequence: TGTGCCAGCTCACCCCCGGGGACAGGGGATCAGCCCCAGCATTTT. The chain employs TRBV18 and TRBJ1-5, with TRBD1 matching over 10 bases. After removal of 3 bases from V and 5 bases from J, the junction contained 4 bases not matched to a gene. The germline gives CDR1 KGHSH, CDR2 LQKENI. There are 15 residues in the CDR3.

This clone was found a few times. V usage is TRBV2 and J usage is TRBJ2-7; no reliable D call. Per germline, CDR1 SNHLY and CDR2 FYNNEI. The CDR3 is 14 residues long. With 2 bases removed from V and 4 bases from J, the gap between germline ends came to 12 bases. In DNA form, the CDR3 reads TGTGCCAGCAGTGAACAAAGTGTCAGTTACGAGCAGTACTTC. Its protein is CASSEQSVSYEQYF.